The 20 T cell receptor beta chains listed next were all sequenced from one sample in a study of cytomegalovirus exposure and HLA in healthy donors. PCR primers comprised 60 Vbeta and 13 Jbeta primers. Some clones are missing from TCRdb's copy, which holds only in-frame ones; the method was immunoSEQ multiplex PCR. The sample yields roughly 120,000 clones, about 70% seen once. Source material: PBMCs. These receptors originate from a woman aged 40 to 50 in good health and CMV-seropositive.

The V call is TRBV18, the J call TRBJ2-2; 7 nucleotides line up with TRBD1. The ends lost 4 bases at V and 5 bases at J; junction bases unmatched: 4. Germline V gene data show CDR1 as KGHSH and CDR2 as LQKENI. This CDR3 comprises 14 residues. The CDR3 sequence: CASSRRQGTGELFF. The CDR3 bases are TGTGCCAGCTCACGCCGACAGGGTACCGGGGAGCTGTTTTTT.

The chain uses TRBV11-2 and TRBJ2-1; tentative D call: TRBD1 (6 bases). The germline V gene encodes CDR1 SGHAT and CDR2 FQNNGV. Trimming took 1 base from V and 2 from J, leaving 12 bases between them. The CDR3 is made up of 16 amino acids. The CDR3 is CASSLVVPGAYNEQFF. The CDR3 DNA is TGTGCCAGCAGCTTAGTTGTACCAGGGGCCTACAATGAGCAGTTCTTC.

V gene TRBV30 combines with J gene TRBJ2-1; 8 nucleotides agree with TRBD1. Germline trimming cut 4 bases from V and 9 bases from J; bases unmatched to any gene: 2. The CDR3 runs 11 residues. Looked up from germline, CDR1 is GTSNPN and CDR2 is SVGIG (reference sequence). CDR3 coding DNA: TGTGCCTGGACAGGGGGCTTTGAGCAGTTCTTC. This codes for CAWTGGFEQFF.

The chain combines TRBV10-3 with TRBJ2-7; 7 nucleotides align to TRBD1. With V trimmed by 2 bases and J by 2 bases, 3 bases remained unmatched. The CDR3 contains 14 residues. Germline assignment: CDR1 ENHRY and CDR2 SYGVKD. CDR3 amino acids: CAISETTGTYEQYF. For the CDR3, the DNA is TGTGCCATCAGTGAGACGACAGGGACCTACGAGCAGTACTTC.

The chain carries TRBV2 and TRBJ2-7; 7 nucleotides agree with TRBD2. This CDR3 spans 13 amino acids. V lost 9 bases, J lost 1 base, and 6 bases stayed unmatched. Per germline, CDR1 SNHLY and CDR2 FYNNEI. The CDR3 DNA is TGTGCCAGTCGTCTAGCGGAATCCTACGAGCAGTACTTC. Translating it yields CASRLAESYEQYF.

The rearrangement joins TRBV18 to TRBJ1-1, with D tentatively TRBD1 (5 bases). The CDR3 is made up of 12 amino acids. The germline V and J ends were trimmed by 6 bases and 7 bases, with 12 bases remaining between them. Germline CDR1 reads KGHSH; CDR2 reads LQKENI. CDR3 coding DNA: TGTGCCAGCTCGCCCGACAGCAGTGAAGCTTTCTTT. It yields the protein CASSPDSSEAFF.

The chain employs TRBV5-6 and TRBJ1-1; possible D gene TRBD1, 5 bases. Trimming removed 4 bases at V and 5 bases at J, with 15 bases between. In germline, CDR1 is SGHDT, CDR2 YYEEEE. This CDR3 is built from 14 residues. CDR3: CASSRRGGRTEAFF. The CDR3 bases are TGTGCCAGCAGCCGACGGGGGGGGAGGACTGAAGCTTTCTTT.

The chain links TRBV11-1 to TRBJ2-1; D remains unclear. Germline V lookup: CDR1 SGHAT, CDR2 FQDESV (reference sequence). The CDR3 is 11 residues long. V lost 5 bases to trimming and J lost 7 bases, with 6 bases between them. The CDR3 protein is CASSLTNEQFF. In DNA form, the CDR3 reads TGTGCCAGCAGCCTCACAAATGAGCAGTTCTTC.

The chain joins TRBV28 to TRBJ2-2, with 7 bases aligning to TRBD2. The V gene end was trimmed by 5 bases and the J gene end by 3 bases; junction bases not matched to a gene: 3. The germline CDR1 and CDR2 sequences are MDHEN and SYDVKM. There are 14 residues in the CDR3. The CDR3 nucleotides are TGTGCCAGCAGTCCTAGCGGATACACCGGGGAGCTGTTTTTT. This gives the protein CASSPSGYTGELFF. Together with reference TRBV28 and TRBJ2-2, the CDR3 gives the full variable domain: DVKVTQSSRYLVKRTGEKVFLECVQDMDHENMFWYRQDPGLGLRLIYFSYDVKMKEKGDIPEGYSVSREKKERFSLILESASTNQTSMYLCASSPSGYTGELFFGEGSRLTVL.

This clone is a singleton in its sample. The J gene is TRBJ2-7, the V gene TRBV6-5; D may be TRBD1 (5 bases). Trimming shortened V by 2 bases and J by 2 bases, and 10 bases separated the two germline ends. Germline values: CDR1 MNHEY, CDR2 SVGAGI. The CDR3 totals 14 residues. Here the CDR3 reads CASSYLGQTYEQYF. CDR3 DNA: TGTGCCAGCAGTTACCTTGGACAAACCTACGAGCAGTACTTC.

The gene calls are TRBV18 and TRBJ2-5, with 14 bases fitting TRBD2. V gave up 0 bases and J gave up 5 bases; unmatched junction bases: 8. This CDR3 is built from 18 residues. The V gene's germline CDR1 is KGHSH and CDR2 LQKENI. The CDR3 region has the DNA TGTGCCAGCTCACCACCGGGACTAGCGGGGGCAACCGGGGAGACCCAGTACTTC. It codes for CASSPPGLAGATGETQYF.

The chain joins TRBV28 to TRBJ1-5; D perhaps matches TRBD1 (6 bases). There are 15 residues in the CDR3. V lost 7 bases and J 7 bases, leaving 20 bases between the germline ends. Germline CDR1 MDHEN, CDR2 SYDVKM. CDR3 sequence (DNA): TGTGCCAGCATCACCGTACGGGGGGCAGGGCAGCCCCAGCATTTT. Translation: CASITVRGAGQPQHF.

The chain employs TRBV6-5 and TRBJ2-1; 12 positions agree with TRBD2. The CDR3 is 15 amino acids. Germline V CDR1 and CDR2: MNHEY, SVGAGI. With 4 bases clipped from V and 6 bases from J, the junction kept 4 bases outside the gene matches. The CDR3 sequence is CASSSSGGASNEQFF. The CDR3 region has the DNA TGTGCCAGCAGTTCTAGCGGGGGGGCAAGCAATGAGCAGTTCTTC.

The CDR3 nucleotides read TGTGCCAGCAGCTCCGTTTTACAGGGAAGTCTGCCCCAGCATTTT. It encodes CASSSVLQGSLPQHF. This chain connects TRBV11-3 to TRBJ1-5, with TRBD1 as a possible D gene (6 bases). This CDR3 comprises 15 residues. The V gene's germline CDR1 is SGHNT and CDR2 YENEEA. V gave up 4 bases and J gave up 9 bases, with 19 bases separating them.

The rearrangement joins TRBV6-5 to TRBJ1-5, with TRBD1 identical over 8 bases. Looked up from germline, CDR1 is MNHEY and CDR2 is SVGAGI. The CDR3 is made up of 15 amino acids. J was trimmed by 7 bases and V by 5 bases; bases with no gene match: 10. The CDR3 region is CASSRNRGSSQPQHF. As DNA, the CDR3 is TGTGCCAGCAGTCGAAACAGGGGGTCGAGCCAGCCCCAGCATTTT.

The chain employs TRBV18 and TRBJ2-7; 15 bases match TRBD2. With V trimmed by 3 bases and J by 0 bases, 3 bases remained unmatched. This CDR3 contains 17 residues. CDR1 is KGHSH, CDR2 LQKENI, per germline. The CDR3 DNA reads TGTGCCAGCTCACCCGGGACTAGCGGGGGGCCCTCCTACGAGCAGTACTTC. It is translated as CASSPGTSGGPSYEQYF.

The chain joins TRBV6-5 to TRBJ1-3, with a tentative D call TRBD1 (6 bases). V lost 7 bases and J lost 4, with 14 bases in between. This CDR3 comprises 14 residues. Germline assignment: CDR1 MNHEY and CDR2 SVGAGI. CDR3 nucleotides: TGTGCCAGCACCAACAGGGCGTGGGGAAACACCATATATTTT. Amino acids: CASTNRAWGNTIYF.

The chain uses TRBV7-3 and TRBJ2-2; D is unresolved. Germline CDR1 reads SGHTA; CDR2 reads FQGTGA. This CDR3 comprises 13 residues. The V gene lost 2 bases and the J gene lost 5 bases, with 6 bases spanning the gap. This CDR3 reads CASSLFQTGELFF. CDR3 nucleotide sequence: TGTGCCAGCAGCTTATTCCAGACCGGGGAGCTGTTTTTT.

The rearrangement uses TRBV5-4 and TRBJ2-7, with D maybe TRBD2 (6 bases). The CDR3 covers 15 residues. The germline V gene has CDR1 SGHNT and CDR2 YYREEE (reference sequence). The V end lost 4 bases, the J end lost 2 bases, and 16 bases lay between the germline ends. In nucleotides, the CDR3 is TGTGCCAGCAGCCCTCGGGACTCCAGAGCCTACGAGCAGTACTTC. Its protein is CASSPRDSRAYEQYF.

This clone has just a few counts. The V and J genes are TRBV30 and TRBJ1-3; D perhaps matches TRBD1 (5 bases). Trimming removed 4 bases from V and 2 bases from J, with 9 bases in between. The germline gives CDR1 GTSNPN, CDR2 SVGIG (reference sequence). CDR3 length: 13 residues. DNA for the CDR3: TGTGCCTGGACGGGGGGAGCTGGAAACACCATATATTTT. Amino acids: CAWTGGAGNTIYF.